This is a list of T cell receptor beta chains from one sample in a study of cytomegalovirus exposure and HLA in healthy donors. TCRdb keeps only in-frame clones here, not all; method: immunoSEQ multiplex PCR. The profile shows approximately 210,000 clones, 79% of them singletons. Input material: PBMCs. Receptors originate from a girl aged 5-17 years in good health and CMV-seropositive. Each CDR3 is given with its conserved first and last residue. A D gene is named only where the DNA matches it firmly. A row's size may be missing; if present it is once, few, many or a size class.

d_call j_call v_call clone_size cdr3_nt cdr3_aa
. TRBJ2-7 TRBV4-3 once TGCGCCAGCAGCCAAGAAGGGGAAGAGCAGTACTTC CASSQEGEEQYF
TRBD2 TRBJ2-1 TRBV7-2 . TGTGCCAGCAGCTTTAGCGGGGGAGGGGAGTATGAGCAGTTCTTC CASSFSGGGEYEQFF
. TRBJ1-4 TRBV19 . TGTGCCAGTAGCCAACCCACAGGGAAGGCAACTAATGAAAAACTGTTTTTT CASSQPTGKATNEKLFF
. TRBJ2-7 TRBV20-1 few TGCAGTGCTAGGTACAACTACGAGCAGTACTTC CSARYNYEQYF
. TRBJ1-1 TRBV6-1 . TGTGCCAGCATTGGGTTCGGACAAACGAACACTGAAGCTTTCTTT CASIGFGQTNTEAFF
. TRBJ1-6 TRBV19 . TGTGCCAGTAGTATCGGGGGTTCACCCCTCCACTTT CASSIGGSPLHF
. TRBJ2-7 TRBV9 . TGTGCCAGCAGCGTAGCAGGGGCCTACGAGCAGTACTTC CASSVAGAYEQYF
TRBD2 TRBJ2-1 TRBV5-1 . TGCGCCTCCTCGGGGAGCGGGGGCTACAATGAGCAGTTCTTC CASSGSGGYNEQFF
TRBD1 TRBJ1-6 TRBV6-5 . TGTGCCAGCAGTTACGGGCAGGGGGATAATTCACCCCTCCACTTT CASSYGQGDNSPLHF
TRBD2 TRBJ2-7 TRBV4-3 . TGCGCCAGCAGCCAAGGCTCGTCGGGGGGGATCGAGCAGTACTTC CASSQGSSGGIEQYF
TRBD1 TRBJ1-2 TRBV18 . TGTGCCAGCTCACCAGGGACAGCGGATGGCTACACCTTC CASSPGTADGYTF
. TRBJ1-1 TRBV4-1 . TGCGCCAGCAGCCAAGATCTCGTACAGTTTTTTGCTTTCTTT CASSQDLVQFFAFF
. TRBJ2-2 TRBV4-1 once TGCGCCAGCAGCCAAGCGGGGGGCAACACCGGGGAGCTGTTTTTT CASSQAGGNTGELFF
. TRBJ2-3 TRBV6-5 . TGTGCCAGCGGTTTGGGGGGGCCGTCAGATACGCAGTATTTT CASGLGGPSDTQYF
. TRBJ2-1 TRBV5-1 . TGCGCCAGCAGCCCTTACGAGGGGGGGGTCGATGAGCAGTTCTTC CASSPYEGGVDEQFF
. TRBJ2-4 TRBV6-6 few TGTGCCAGCAGGGACAGCCTCCTTCAGTACTTC CASRDSLLQYF
TRBD1 TRBJ2-7 TRBV6-6 . TGTGCCAGCTACCCGAGGACAGGGGACTCCTACGAGCAGTACTTC CASYPRTGDSYEQYF
TRBD1 TRBJ2-2 TRBV18 . TGTGCCAGCTCCGGGACAGGATATAACACCGGGGAGCTGTTTTTT CASSGTGYNTGELFF
TRBD2 TRBJ2-1 TRBV5-1 . TGCGCCAGCAGCGCAAGCGGGGGGGGGTCCTACAATGAGCAGTTCTTC CASSASGGGSYNEQFF
. TRBJ1-4 TRBV27 . TGTGCCAGCAGGGGACCGGGAGGCGAAAAACTGTTTTTT CASRGPGGEKLFF
TRBD1 TRBJ1-2 TRBV28 . TGTGCCAGCAGTTTGTACCCCGGGACAGGGGACTATGGCTACACCTTC CASSLYPGTGDYGYTF
. TRBJ2-3 TRBV15 . TGTGCCACCAGCAGAGCCCTCGCCGCGAACACAGATACGCAGTATTTT CATSRALAANTDTQYF